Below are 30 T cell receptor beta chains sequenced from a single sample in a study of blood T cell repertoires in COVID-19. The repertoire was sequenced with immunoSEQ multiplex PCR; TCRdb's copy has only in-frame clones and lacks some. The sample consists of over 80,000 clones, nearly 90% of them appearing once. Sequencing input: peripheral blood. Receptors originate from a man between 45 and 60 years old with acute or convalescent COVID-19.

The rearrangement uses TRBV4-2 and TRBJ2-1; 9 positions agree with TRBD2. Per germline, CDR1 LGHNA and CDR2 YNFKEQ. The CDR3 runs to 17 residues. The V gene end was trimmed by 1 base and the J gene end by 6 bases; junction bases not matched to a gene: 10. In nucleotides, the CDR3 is TGTGCCAGCAGCCAAGCCCGGGGAGCGGGGGGAGTCAATGAGCAGTTCTTC. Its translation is CASSQARGAGGVNEQFF.

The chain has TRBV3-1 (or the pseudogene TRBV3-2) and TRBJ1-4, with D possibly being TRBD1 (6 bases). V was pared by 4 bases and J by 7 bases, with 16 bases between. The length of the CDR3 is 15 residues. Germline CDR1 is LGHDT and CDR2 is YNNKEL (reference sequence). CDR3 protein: CASSRAAGAGEKLFF. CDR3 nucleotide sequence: TGTGCCAGCAGCCGGGCGGCGGGGGCGGGTGAAAAACTGTTTTTT.

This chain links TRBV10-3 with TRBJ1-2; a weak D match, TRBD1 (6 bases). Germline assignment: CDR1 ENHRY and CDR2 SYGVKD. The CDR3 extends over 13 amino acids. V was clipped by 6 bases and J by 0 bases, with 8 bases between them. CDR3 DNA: TGTGCCATCAGGGACAGTACTAACTATGGCTACACCTTC. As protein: CAIRDSTNYGYTF.

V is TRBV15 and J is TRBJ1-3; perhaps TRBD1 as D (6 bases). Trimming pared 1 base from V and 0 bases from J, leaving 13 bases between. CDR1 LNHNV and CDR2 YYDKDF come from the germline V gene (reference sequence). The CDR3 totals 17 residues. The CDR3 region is CATSRGTGRGSGNTIYF. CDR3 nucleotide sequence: TGTGCCACCAGCAGAGGAACGGGCAGGGGCTCTGGAAACACCATATATTTT.

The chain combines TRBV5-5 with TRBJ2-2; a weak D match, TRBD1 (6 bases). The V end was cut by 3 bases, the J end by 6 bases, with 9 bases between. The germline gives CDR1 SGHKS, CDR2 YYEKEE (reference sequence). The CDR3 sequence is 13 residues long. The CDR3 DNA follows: TGTGCCAGCAGCTCACAGGGTCCCGGGGAGCTGTTTTTT. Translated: CASSSQGPGELFF.

The CDR3 DNA is TGTGCCAGCAGCGCGGGACTAGTCCGGGGGGATACGCAGTATTTT. Translation gives CASSAGLVRGDTQYF. The chain uses TRBV9 and TRBJ2-3, with 8 bases that match TRBD2. V lost 3 bases, J lost 6 bases, and 9 bases stayed unmatched. The CDR3 loop spans 15 amino acids. Germline V CDR1 and CDR2: SGDLS, YYNGEE.

In DNA form, the CDR3 reads TGTGCCAGCAGTGAAACAGAGACGGTTACTGAAGCTTTCTTT. Translating gives CASSETETVTEAFF. The V gene is TRBV6-1, the J gene TRBJ1-1, with no clear D. The CDR3 is 14 residues long. The V gene's germline CDR1 is MNHNS and CDR2 SASEGT. Trimming cost V 2 bases and J 5 bases, with 12 bases left between them.

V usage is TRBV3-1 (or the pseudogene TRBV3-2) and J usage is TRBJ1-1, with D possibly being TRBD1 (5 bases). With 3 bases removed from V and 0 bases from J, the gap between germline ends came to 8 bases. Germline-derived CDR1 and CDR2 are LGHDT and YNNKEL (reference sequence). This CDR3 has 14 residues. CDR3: CASSHQGLNTEAFF. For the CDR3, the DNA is TGTGCCAGCAGCCACCAGGGTTTGAACACTGAAGCTTTCTTT.

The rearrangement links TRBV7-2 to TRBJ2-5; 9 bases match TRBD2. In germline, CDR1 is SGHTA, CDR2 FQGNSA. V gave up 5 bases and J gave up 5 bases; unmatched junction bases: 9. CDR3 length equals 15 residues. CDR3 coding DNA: TGTGCCAGCAGCCGTATGGCGGGGGGGCTTGAGACCCAGTACTTC. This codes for CASSRMAGGLETQYF.

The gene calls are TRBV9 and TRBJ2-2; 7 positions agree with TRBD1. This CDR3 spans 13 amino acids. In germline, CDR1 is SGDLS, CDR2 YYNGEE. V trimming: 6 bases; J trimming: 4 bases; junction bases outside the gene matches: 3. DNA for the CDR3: TGTGCCAGCACCGGACAGGCCACCGGGGAGCTGTTTTTT. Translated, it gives CASTGQATGELFF. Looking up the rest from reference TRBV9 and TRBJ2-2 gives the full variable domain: DSGVTQTPKHLITATGQRVTLRCSPRSGDLSVYWYQQSLDQGLQFLIQYYNGEERAKGNILERFSAQQFPDLHSELNLSSLELGDSALYFCASTGQATGELFFGEGSRLTVL.

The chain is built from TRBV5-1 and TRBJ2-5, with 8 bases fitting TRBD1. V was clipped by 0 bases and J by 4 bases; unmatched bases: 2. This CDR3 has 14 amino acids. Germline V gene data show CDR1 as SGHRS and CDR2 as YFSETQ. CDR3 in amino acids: CASSLGTGLETQYF. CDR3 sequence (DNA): TGCGCCAGCAGCTTGGGGACAGGGCTAGAGACCCAGTACTTC.

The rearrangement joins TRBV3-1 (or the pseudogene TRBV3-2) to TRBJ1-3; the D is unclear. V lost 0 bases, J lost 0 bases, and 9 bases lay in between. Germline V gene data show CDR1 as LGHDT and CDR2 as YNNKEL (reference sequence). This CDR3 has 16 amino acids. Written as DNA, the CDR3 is TGTGCCAGCAGCCAAGATTCCAAGAGCTCTGGAAACACCATATATTTT. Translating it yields CASSQDSKSSGNTIYF.

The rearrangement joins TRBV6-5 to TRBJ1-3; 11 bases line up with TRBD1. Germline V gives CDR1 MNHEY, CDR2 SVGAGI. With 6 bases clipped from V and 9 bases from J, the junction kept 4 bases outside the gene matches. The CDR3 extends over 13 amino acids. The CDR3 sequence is CASSSGTGGTIYF. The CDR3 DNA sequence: TGTGCCAGCAGCTCCGGGACAGGGGGCACCATATATTTT.

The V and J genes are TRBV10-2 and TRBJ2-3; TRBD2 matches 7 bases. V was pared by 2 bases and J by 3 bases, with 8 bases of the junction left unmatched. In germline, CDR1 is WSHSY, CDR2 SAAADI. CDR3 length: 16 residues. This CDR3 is CASSEVDGLVTDTQYF. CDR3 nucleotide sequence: TGCGCCAGCAGTGAGGTCGACGGACTAGTAACAGATACGCAGTATTTT.

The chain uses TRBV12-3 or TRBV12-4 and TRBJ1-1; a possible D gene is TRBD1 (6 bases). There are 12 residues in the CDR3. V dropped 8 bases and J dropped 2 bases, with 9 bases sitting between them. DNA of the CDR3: TGTGCCAGCCGGGACATCAACACTGAAGCTTTCTTT. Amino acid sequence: CASRDINTEAFF.

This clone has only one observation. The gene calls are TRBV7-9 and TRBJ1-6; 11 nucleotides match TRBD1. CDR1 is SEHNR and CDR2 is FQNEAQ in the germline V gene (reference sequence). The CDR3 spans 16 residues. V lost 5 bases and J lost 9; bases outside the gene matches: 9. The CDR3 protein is CASSPLRTGGGSPLHF. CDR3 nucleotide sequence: TGTGCCAGCAGCCCTCTAAGGACAGGGGGCGGTTCACCCCTCCACTTT. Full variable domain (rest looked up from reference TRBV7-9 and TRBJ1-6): DTGVSQNPRHKITKRGQNVTFRCDPISEHNRLYWYRQTLGQGPEFLTYFQNEAQLEKSRLLSDRFSAERPKGSFSTLEIQRTEQGDSAMYLCASSPLRTGGGSPLHFGNGTRLTVT.

This CDR3 reads CASSPTGTGVNQPQHF. CDR3 in DNA: TGTGCCAGCAGCCCCACCGGGACAGGGGTGAATCAGCCCCAGCATTTT. The rearrangement uses TRBV7-9 and TRBJ1-5; 10 nucleotides agree with TRBD1. Germline loops: CDR1 SEHNR, CDR2 FQNEAQ (reference sequence). Germline trimming cut 5 bases from V and 4 bases from J; bases unmatched to any gene: 8. CDR3 length: 16 amino acids.

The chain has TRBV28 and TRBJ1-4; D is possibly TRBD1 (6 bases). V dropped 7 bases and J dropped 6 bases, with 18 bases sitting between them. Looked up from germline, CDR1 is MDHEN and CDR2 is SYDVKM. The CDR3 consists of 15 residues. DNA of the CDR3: TGTGCCAGCAACTCCCTACAGGGTGGGGATGAAAAACTGTTTTTT. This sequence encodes CASNSLQGGDEKLFF. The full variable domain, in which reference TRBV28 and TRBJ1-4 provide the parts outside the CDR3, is DVKVTQSSRYLVKRTGEKVFLECVQDMDHENMFWYRQDPGLGLRLIYFSYDVKMKEKGDIPEGYSVSREKKERFSLILESASTNQTSMYLCASNSLQGGDEKLFFGSGTQLSVL.

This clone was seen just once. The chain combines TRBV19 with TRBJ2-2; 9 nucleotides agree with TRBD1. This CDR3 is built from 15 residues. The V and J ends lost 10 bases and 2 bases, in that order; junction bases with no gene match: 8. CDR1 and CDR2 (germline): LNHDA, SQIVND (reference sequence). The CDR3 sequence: CATRQGVINTGELFF. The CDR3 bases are TGTGCCACAAGACAGGGGGTTATTAACACCGGGGAGCTGTTTTTT.

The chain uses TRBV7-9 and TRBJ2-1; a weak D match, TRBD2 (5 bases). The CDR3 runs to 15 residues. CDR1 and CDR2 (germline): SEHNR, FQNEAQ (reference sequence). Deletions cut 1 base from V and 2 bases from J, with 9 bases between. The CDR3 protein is CASSLEVGAYNEQFF. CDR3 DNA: TGTGCCAGCAGCTTAGAGGTCGGGGCCTACAATGAGCAGTTCTTC. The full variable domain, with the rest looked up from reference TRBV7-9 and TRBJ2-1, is DTGVSQNPRHKITKRGQNVTFRCDPISEHNRLYWYRQTLGQGPEFLTYFQNEAQLEKSRLLSDRFSAERPKGSFSTLEIQRTEQGDSAMYLCASSLEVGAYNEQFFGPGTRLTVL.

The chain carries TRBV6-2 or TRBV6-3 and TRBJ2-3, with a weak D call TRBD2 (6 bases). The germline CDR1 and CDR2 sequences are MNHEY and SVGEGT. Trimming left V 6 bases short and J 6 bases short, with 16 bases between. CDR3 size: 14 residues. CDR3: CASSRDSPRDTQYF. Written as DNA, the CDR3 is TGTGCCAGCAGCCGGGACTCCCCCCGGGATACGCAGTATTTT.

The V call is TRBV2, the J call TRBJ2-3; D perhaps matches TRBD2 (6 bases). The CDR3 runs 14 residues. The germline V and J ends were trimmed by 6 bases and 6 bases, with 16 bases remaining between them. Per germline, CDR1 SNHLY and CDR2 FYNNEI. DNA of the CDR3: TGTGCCAGCAGGGGACTCGTCAACTCGGATACGCAGTATTTT. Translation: CASRGLVNSDTQYF.

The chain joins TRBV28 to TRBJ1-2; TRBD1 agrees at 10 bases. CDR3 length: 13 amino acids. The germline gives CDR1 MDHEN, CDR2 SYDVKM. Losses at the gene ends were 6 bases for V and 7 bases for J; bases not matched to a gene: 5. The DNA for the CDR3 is TGTGCCAGCAGCCCCCGGACAGGGGGTGGCTACACCTTC. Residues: CASSPRTGGGYTF.

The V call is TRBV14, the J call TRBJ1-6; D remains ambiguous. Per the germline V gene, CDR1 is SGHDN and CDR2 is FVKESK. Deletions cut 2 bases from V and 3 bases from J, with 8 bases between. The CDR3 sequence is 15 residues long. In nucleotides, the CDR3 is TGTGCCAGCAGCCAACGATCGGGCTATAATTCACCCCTCCACTTT. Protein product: CASSQRSGYNSPLHF. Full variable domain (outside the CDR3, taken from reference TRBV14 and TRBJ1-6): EAGVTQFPSHSVIEKGQTVTLRCDPISGHDNLYWYRRVMGKEIKFLLHFVKESKQDESGMPNNRFLAERTGGTYSTLKVQPAELEDSGVYFCASSQRSGYNSPLHFGNGTRLTVT.

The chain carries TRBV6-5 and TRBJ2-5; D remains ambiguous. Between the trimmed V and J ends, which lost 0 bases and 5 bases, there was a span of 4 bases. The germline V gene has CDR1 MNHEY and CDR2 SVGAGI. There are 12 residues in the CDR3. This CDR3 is CASSYSRETQYF. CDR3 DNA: TGTGCCAGCAGTTACTCCCGGGAGACCCAGTACTTC.

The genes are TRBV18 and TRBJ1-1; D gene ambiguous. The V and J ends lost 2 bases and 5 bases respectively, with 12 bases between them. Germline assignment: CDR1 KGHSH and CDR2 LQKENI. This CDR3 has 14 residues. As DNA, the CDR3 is TGTGCCAGCTCACCAAGAAGGGAGGGTACTGAAGCTTTCTTT. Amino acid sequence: CASSPRREGTEAFF.

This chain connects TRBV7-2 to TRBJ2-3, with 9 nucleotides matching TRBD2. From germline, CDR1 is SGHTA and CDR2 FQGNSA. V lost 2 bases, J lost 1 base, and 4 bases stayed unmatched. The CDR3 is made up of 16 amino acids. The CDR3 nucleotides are TGTGCCAGCAGCTTACTTGCTAGCGGGGGCACAGATACGCAGTATTTT. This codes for CASSLLASGGTDTQYF. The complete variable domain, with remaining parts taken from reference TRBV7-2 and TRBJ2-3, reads GAGVSQSPSNKVTEKGKDVELRCDPISGHTALYWYRQSLGQGLEFLIYFQGNSAPDKSGLPSDRFSAERTGGSVSTLTIQRTQQEDSAVYLCASSLLASGGTDTQYFGPGTRLTVL.

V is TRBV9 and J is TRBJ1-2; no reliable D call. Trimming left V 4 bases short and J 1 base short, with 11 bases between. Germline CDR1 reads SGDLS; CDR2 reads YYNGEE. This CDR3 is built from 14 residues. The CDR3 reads CASSPQTLNYGYTF. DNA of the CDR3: TGTGCCAGCAGCCCCCAAACTCTTAACTATGGCTACACCTTC.

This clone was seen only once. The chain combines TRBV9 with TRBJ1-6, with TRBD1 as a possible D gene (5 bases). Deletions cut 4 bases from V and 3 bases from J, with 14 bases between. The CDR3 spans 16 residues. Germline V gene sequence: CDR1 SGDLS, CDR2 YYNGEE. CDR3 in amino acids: CASSPGGGSYNSPLHF. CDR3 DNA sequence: TGTGCCAGCAGCCCTGGTGGGGGGAGCTATAATTCACCCCTCCACTTT.

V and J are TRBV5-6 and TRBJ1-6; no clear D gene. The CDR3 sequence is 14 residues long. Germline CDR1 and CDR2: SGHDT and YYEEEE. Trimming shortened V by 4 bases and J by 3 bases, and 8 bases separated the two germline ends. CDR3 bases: TGTGCCAGCAGCGGAGGGTTCTATAATTCACCCCTCCACTTT. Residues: CASSGGFYNSPLHF.